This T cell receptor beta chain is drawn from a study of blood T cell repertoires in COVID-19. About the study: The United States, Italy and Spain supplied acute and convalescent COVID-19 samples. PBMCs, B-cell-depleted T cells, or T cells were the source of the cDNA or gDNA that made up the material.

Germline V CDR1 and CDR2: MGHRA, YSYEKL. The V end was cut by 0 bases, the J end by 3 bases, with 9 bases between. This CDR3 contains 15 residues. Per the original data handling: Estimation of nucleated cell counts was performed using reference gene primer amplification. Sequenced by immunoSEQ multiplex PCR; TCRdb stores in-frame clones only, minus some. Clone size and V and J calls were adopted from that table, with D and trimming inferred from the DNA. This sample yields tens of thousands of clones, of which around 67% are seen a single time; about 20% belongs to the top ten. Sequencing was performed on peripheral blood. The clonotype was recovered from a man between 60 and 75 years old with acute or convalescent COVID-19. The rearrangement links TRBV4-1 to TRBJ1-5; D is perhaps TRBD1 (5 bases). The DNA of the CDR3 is TGCGCCAGCAGCCAAGATCTAGGGGACAATCAGCCCCAGCATTTT. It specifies CASSQDLGDNQPQHF.